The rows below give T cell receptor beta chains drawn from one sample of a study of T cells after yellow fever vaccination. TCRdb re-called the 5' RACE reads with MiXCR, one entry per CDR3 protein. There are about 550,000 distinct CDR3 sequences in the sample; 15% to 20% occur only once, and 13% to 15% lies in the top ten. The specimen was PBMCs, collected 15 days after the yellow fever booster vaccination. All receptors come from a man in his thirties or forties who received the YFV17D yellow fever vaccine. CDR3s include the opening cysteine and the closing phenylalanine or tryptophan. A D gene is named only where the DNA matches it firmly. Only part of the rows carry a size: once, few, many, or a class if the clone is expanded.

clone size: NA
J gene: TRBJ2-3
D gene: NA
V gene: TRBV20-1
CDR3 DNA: TGCAGTGCGCGGCCCGGGGGCGTCACAGATACGCAGTATTTT
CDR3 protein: CSARPGGVTDTQYF

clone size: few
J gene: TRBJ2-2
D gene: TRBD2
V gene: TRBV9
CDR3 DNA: TGTGCCAGCAGCGCCAGGAGGGGACTAGAGGTAGTCGGGGAGCTGTTTTTT
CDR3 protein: CASSARRGLEVVGELFF

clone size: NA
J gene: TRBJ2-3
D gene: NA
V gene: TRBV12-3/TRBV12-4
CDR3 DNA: TGTGCCAGCAGCCAAGCCGGGGCAAGCCCAGATACGCAGTATTTT
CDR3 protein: CASSQAGASPDTQYF

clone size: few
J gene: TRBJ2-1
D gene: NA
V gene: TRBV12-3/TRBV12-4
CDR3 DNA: TGTGCCAGCAGTCACACTAGACGTACCTACAATGAGCAGTTCTTC
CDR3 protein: CASSHTRRTYNEQFF

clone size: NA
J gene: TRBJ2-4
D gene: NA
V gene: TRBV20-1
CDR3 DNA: TGCAGTGCTTGGTCAGCCAAAAACATTCAGTACTTC
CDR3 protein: CSAWSAKNIQYF

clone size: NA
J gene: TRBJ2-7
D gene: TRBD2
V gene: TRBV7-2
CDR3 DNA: TGTGCCAGCAGCTTAGCGGGAGGGGAAAACGAGCAGTACTTC
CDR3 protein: CASSLAGGENEQYF

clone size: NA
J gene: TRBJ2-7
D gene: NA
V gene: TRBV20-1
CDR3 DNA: TGCAGTGCCCCGCGAAGCGGTTCTCTCGAGCAGTACTTC
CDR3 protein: CSAPRSGSLEQYF

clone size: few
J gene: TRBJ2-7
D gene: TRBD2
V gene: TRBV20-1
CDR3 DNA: TGCAGTGCTAGGCCAACTAGCGGAGGGGGTTACGAGCAGTACTTC
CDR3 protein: CSARPTSGGGYEQYF

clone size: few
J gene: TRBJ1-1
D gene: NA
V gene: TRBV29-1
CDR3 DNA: TGCAGCGCCCGTGGCCAGTGGGGGACTGAAGCTTTCTTT
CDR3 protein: CSARGQWGTEAFF

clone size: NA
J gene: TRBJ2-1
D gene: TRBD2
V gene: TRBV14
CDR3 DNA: TGTGCCAGCAGCCAAAAACTAGCGGGAGCTAGGTATGAGCAGTTCTTC
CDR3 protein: CASSQKLAGARYEQFF

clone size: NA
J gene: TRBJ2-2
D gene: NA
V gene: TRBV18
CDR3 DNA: TGTGCCAGCTCACCACGTCAGGGGAGCACAAACACCGGGGAGCTGTTTTTT
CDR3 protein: CASSPRQGSTNTGELFF

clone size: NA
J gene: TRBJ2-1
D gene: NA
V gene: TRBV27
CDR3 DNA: TGTGCCAGCAGTTTTGTAAACTACAATGAGCAGTTCTTC
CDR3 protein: CASSFVNYNEQFF

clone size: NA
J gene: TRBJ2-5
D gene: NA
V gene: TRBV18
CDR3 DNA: TGTGCCAGCTCACGGGTGGAGAGGGAGACCCAGTACTTC
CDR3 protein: CASSRVERETQYF

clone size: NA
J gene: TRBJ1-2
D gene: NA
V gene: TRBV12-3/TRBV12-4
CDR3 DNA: TGTGCCAGCAGTTTATTAAATCACTATGGCTACACCTTC
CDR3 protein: CASSLLNHYGYTF

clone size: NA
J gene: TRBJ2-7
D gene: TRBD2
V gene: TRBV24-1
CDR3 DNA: TGTGCCACCAGTCGCCCGGGGGGGGACGAGCAGTACTTC
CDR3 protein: CATSRPGGDEQYF